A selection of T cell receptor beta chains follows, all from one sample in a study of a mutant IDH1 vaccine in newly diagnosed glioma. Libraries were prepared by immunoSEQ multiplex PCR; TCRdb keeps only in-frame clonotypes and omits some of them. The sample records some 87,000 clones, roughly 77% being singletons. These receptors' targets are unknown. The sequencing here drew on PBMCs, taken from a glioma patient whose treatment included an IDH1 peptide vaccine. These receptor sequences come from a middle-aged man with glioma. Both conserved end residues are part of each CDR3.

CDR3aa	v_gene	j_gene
CASSSHRGLNNSPLHF	TRBV6-5	TRBJ1-6
CASNVLTDTQYF	TRBV6-1	TRBJ2-3
CASSGDSRNTIYF	TRBV2	TRBJ1-3
CASSFSSGSGEQYF	TRBV27	TRBJ2-7
CASREDSSGSASYNEQFF	TRBV6-1	TRBJ2-1
CASSEGQVPYGYTF	TRBV9	TRBJ1-2
CASSPLRMEGPNTEAFF	TRBV27	TRBJ1-1
CASSPPIKRGGLTGELFF	TRBV5-1	TRBJ2-2
CASSRAGGTYEQYF	TRBV7-2	TRBJ2-7
CASSLVAGEVSTDTQYF	TRBV11-2	TRBJ2-3
CASSLTGAGTDTQYF	TRBV27	TRBJ2-3
CASSYSETGELFF	TRBV6-5	TRBJ2-2
CATSRATQGRFYEQYF	TRBV15	TRBJ2-7
CSVQTLQGTLSSYEQYF	TRBV29-1	NA
CASSDRGLQPQHF	TRBV6-5	TRBJ1-5
CASSPSGRADYEQYF	TRBV13	TRBJ2-7
CASRASVISNQPQHF	TRBV2	TRBJ1-5
CASSPHRGQDGYTF	TRBV6-4	TRBJ1-2
CASSLGQGSYNSPLHF	TRBV5-8	TRBJ1-6
CASIGVNIQYF	TRBV19	TRBJ2-4
CASSSTGFIRGETQYF	TRBV5-6	TRBJ2-5
CASGGAAQGRGYEQYF	TRBV11-3	TRBJ2-7
CASSPVGGQISYEQYF	TRBV5-5	TRBJ2-7
CASIRTGAGNTIYF	TRBV2	TRBJ1-3
CASSQSRLRNSPLHF	TRBV4-3	TRBJ1-6
CASSRPTWDTQYF	TRBV7-9	TRBJ2-3
CASPGTSIEAFF	TRBV2	TRBJ1-1
CASSQEEGTGSYEQYF	TRBV4-2	TRBJ2-7
CASSLGTVSYEQYF	TRBV7-8	TRBJ2-7
CASSIALPLNNEQFF	TRBV19	TRBJ2-1
CATSRPRGQGVQYF	TRBV15	TRBJ2-5
CASVTGHGNSGNTIYF	TRBV19	TRBJ1-3
CASSPPGLGTGELFF	TRBV18	TRBJ2-2
CASSWNTGELFF	TRBV7-9	TRBJ2-2
CASSSMVNTEAFF	TRBV7-2	TRBJ1-1
CASSLATDTYGYTF	TRBV5-1	TRBJ1-2
CASSHTGGRKTNEKLFF	TRBV11-2	TRBJ1-4
CASSLGGTSGNTIYF	TRBV5-4	TRBJ1-3
CASSEFGGITYEQYF	TRBV6-1	TRBJ2-7
CASSLVGGDTDTQYF	TRBV7-2	TRBJ2-3
CASSLSPPSNEQFF	TRBV27	TRBJ2-1
CASSLIQGLNYGYTF	TRBV5-5	TRBJ1-2
CAWSVAGRGNQPQHF	TRBV30	TRBJ1-5
CASSLVWRNIYGYTF	TRBV5-6	TRBJ1-2
CASSPRGGAAYEQYF	TRBV9	TRBJ2-7
CASSLGGDQPQHF	TRBV5-1	TRBJ1-5
CASSPGGASLHEQFF	TRBV7-2	TRBJ2-1
CAISPDYEQYF	TRBV10-3	NA
CASSEDPGYGYTF	TRBV6-1	TRBJ1-2
CASSPGTGEFYEQYF	TRBV5-4	TRBJ2-7
CASSSSGTQYF	TRBV6-5	TRBJ2-5
CASSLAKTGELFF	TRBV7-8	TRBJ2-2
CASSEFGDTQYF	TRBV6-1	TRBJ2-3
CASSLGGWGQPQHF	TRBV7-2	TRBJ1-5
CASSTARDRYSNQPQHF	TRBV19	TRBJ1-5